This T cell receptor beta chain was sequenced for a study of blood T cell repertoires in COVID-19. Germline assignment: CDR1 ENHRY and CDR2 SYGVKD. The CDR3 sequence is 13 residues long. V was trimmed by 10 bases and J by 5 bases, leaving 17 bases between them. Sequencing used immunoSEQ multiplex PCR; TCRdb keeps in-frame clones, though not all of them. The sample lists 200,000 or so clones; roughly nine tenths were seen once. J is TRBJ2-5 and V is TRBV10-3; D may be TRBD2 (6 bases). The clonotype was recovered from a man between 70 and 80 years old with active or convalescent COVID-19. Sequencing input: peripheral blood. The CDR3 region is CATHREPVETQYF. The CDR3 DNA reads as TGTGCCACCCACCGGGAGCCAGTCGAGACCCAGTACTTC.